The sample holds one count of the clone carrying this TCR beta chain. In the authors' methods: For nucleated cells, counts were estimated from reference gene primer amplification. Produced via immunoSEQ multiplex PCR; TCRdb's table is partial and in-frame only. That table gives V, J and clone size, and the DNA gave D and trimming. The data show roughly 190,000 clones, around 84% seen once. The data were obtained in a study of blood T cell repertoires in COVID-19. Study in general: COVID-19 samples, acute and convalescent, were from the United States, Italy and Spain. Sources were T cells, B-cell-depleted T cells, or PBMCs; the material itself was cDNA or gDNA.

V lost 4 bases and J lost 5; bases outside the gene matches: 8. CDR1 is SGHTA, CDR2 FQGNSA, per germline. The CDR3 spans 15 residues. This receptor was obtained from a human donor in a cohort sampled during active COVID-19. Specimen: peripheral blood. The V gene is TRBV7-2, the J gene TRBJ1-3, with TRBD1 matching 7 bases. The CDR3 region is CASSSDRASRNTIYF. Here the CDR3 DNA reads TGTGCCAGCAGCTCAGACAGGGCCTCCCGAAACACCATATATTTT. Based on the CDR3 plus reference TRBV7-2 and TRBJ1-3, the full variable domain is GAGVSQSPSNKVTEKGKDVELRCDPISGHTALYWYRQSLGQGLEFLIYFQGNSAPDKSGLPSDRFSAERTGGSVSTLTIQRTQQEDSAVYLCASSSDRASRNTIYFGEGSWLTVV.